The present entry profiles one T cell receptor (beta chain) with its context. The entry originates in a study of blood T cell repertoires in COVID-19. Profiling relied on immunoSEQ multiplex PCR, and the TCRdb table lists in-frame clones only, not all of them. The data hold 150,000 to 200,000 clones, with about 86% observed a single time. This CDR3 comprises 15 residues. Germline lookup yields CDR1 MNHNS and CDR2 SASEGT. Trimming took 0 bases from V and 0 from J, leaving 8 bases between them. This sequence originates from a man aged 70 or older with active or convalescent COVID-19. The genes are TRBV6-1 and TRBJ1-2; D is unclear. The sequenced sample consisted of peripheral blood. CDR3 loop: CASSEAPGANYGYTF. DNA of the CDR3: TGTGCCAGCAGTGAAGCGCCAGGCGCTAACTATGGCTACACCTTC.